Many counts were recorded for the clone carrying this TCR beta chain. The antigen is not known. They built TCR cDNA with 5'RACE template switching, a step that put in a universal primer site and UMIs. TCRdb called the 5' RACE reads again in MiXCR, with one record for every CDR3 protein. The sample consists of 200,000 to 300,000 distinct CDR3 sequences, approximately 3.8% of them appearing once. CDR1 is SNHLY and CDR2 is FYNNEI in the germline V gene. The CDR3 runs 14 residues. With V trimmed by 7 bases and J by 2 bases, 6 bases remained unmatched. The data are from a study of T cells after yellow fever vaccination. At the level of the study: The fractions with low cell numbers were processed using SMART-Seq v4 Ultra Low Input.

Study observations and caveats: Clones from primary vaccination mostly reappeared after the booster (roughly 95% CD4, approximately 88% CD8). Within FACS-sorted repertoires, abundant clonotypes contaminating from the bulk population could be present.

V is TRBV2 and J is TRBJ2-7; 9 bases match TRBD2. The receptor comes from a man younger than 35 who received the YFV17D yellow fever vaccine. Source: PBMCs, taken 15 days after the yellow fever booster vaccination. The CDR3 here is CASTGAGGPYEQYF. DNA of the CDR3: TGTGCCAGCACAGGGGCGGGGGGGCCCTACGAGCAGTACTTC.